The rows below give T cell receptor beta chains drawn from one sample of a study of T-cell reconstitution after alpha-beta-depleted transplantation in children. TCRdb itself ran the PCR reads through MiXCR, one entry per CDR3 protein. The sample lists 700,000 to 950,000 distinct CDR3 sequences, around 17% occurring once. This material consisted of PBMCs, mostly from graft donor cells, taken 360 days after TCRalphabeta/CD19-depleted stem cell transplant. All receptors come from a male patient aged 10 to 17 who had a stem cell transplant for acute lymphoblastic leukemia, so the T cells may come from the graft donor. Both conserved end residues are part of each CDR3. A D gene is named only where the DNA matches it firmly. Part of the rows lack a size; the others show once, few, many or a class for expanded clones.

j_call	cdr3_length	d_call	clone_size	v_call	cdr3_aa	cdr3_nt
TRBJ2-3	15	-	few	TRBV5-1	CASSVLWGMTDTQYF	TGCGCCAGCAGCGTGCTTTGGGGGATGACAGATACGCAGTATTTT
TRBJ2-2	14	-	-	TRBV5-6	CASSLEVWTGELFF	TGTGCCAGCAGCTTAGAGGTTTGGACCGGGGAGCTGTTTTTT
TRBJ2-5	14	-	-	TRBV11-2	CASSLVRGLETQYF	TGTGCCAGCAGCTTAGTGCGGGGCTTGGAGACCCAGTACTTC
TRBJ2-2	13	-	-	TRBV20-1	CSASKGVSGELFF	TGCAGTGCTAGCAAGGGAGTGAGCGGGGAGCTGTTTTTT
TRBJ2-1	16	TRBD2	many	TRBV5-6	CASSPRTSGRGDEQFF	TGTGCCAGCAGCCCTCGGACTAGCGGGAGAGGCGATGAGCAGTTCTTC
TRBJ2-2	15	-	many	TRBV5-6	CASSLVVFGTGELFF	TGTGCCAGCAGCTTGGTAGTGTTCGGCACCGGGGAGCTGTTTTTT
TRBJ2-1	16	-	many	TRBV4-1	CASSQRGPLGYNEQFF	TGCGCCAGCAGCCAACGGGGACCCTTGGGCTACAATGAGCAGTTCTTC
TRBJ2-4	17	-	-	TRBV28	CASSVYWAGEAKNIQYF	TGTGCCAGCAGTGTCTATTGGGCAGGGGAGGCCAAAAACATTCAGTACTTC
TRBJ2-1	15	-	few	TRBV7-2	CATGSGQYPYNEQFF	TGTGCCACCGGTAGCGGACAGTACCCCTACAATGAGCAGTTCTTC
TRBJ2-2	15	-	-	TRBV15	CATSKDHSVIGELFF	TGTGCCACCAGCAAAGATCATAGTGTGATCGGGGAGCTGTTTTTT
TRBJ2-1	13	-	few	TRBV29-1	CSVEPQGYNEQFF	TGCAGCGTTGAACCACAGGGTTACAATGAGCAGTTCTTC
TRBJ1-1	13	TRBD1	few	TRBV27	CASRGQGGPEAFF	TGTGCCAGCAGGGGACAGGGAGGGCCTGAAGCTTTCTTT
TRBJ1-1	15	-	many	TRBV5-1	CASSPGVGTGTEAFF	TGCGCCAGCAGCCCCGGGGTAGGAACTGGCACTGAAGCTTTCTTT
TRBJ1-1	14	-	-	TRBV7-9	CASSLAPTHTEAFF	TGTGCCAGCAGCTTAGCCCCCACCCACACTGAAGCTTTCTTT
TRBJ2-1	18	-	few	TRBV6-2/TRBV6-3	CASSPPRNIAVSYNEQFF	TGTGCCAGCAGCCCTCCAAGAAATATAGCGGTCTCCTACAATGAGCAGTTCTTC
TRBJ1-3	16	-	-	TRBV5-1	CASSLAGDYSGNTIYF	TGCGCCAGCAGCTTGGCAGGGGATTATTCTGGAAACACCATATATTTT
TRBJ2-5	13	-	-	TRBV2	CARKNRAQETQYF	TGTGCCAGAAAGAACAGGGCCCAAGAGACCCAGTACTTC
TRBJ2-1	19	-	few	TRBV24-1	CATSDPSYRSGGSYNEQFF	TGTGCCACCAGTGATCCCTCATACCGTAGCGGAGGCTCCTACAATGAGCAGTTCTTC
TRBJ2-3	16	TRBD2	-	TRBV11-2	CASSLVAGGPSDTQYF	TGTGCCAGCAGCTTAGTTGCGGGAGGGCCGTCAGATACGCAGTATTTT
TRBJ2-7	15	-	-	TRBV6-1	CASSQSIPSPTEQYF	TGTGCCAGCAGTCAATCCATACCGTCACCGACCGAGCAGTACTTC
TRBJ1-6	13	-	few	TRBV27	CASRPLDTSPLHF	TGTGCCAGCAGACCTCTGGACACTTCACCCCTCCACTTT
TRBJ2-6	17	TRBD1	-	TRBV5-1	CASSSGGQGAGANVLTF	TGCGCCAGCAGCTCGGGCGGGCAGGGGGCTGGGGCCAACGTCCTGACTTTC
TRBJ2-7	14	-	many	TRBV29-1	CSVLQGGGYYEQYF	TGCAGCGTCCTACAGGGTGGGGGGTACTACGAGCAGTACTTC
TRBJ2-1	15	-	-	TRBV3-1	CASSRLAGPYNEQFF	TGTGCCAGCAGCCGCCTAGCTGGCCCCTACAATGAGCAGTTCTTC
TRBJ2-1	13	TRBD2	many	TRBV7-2	CASSRDYYNEQFF	TGTGCCAGCAGTCGGGACTACTACAATGAGCAGTTCTTC
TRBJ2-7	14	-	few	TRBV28	CASSLYRGPYEQYF	TGTGCCAGCAGTTTATACCGGGGCCCCTACGAGCAGTACTTC
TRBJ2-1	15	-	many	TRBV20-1	CSARSWDQRANEQFF	TGCAGTGCTAGGAGCTGGGATCAGCGGGCGAATGAGCAGTTCTTC
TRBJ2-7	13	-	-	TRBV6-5	CASGWGNLYEQYF	TGTGCCAGCGGTTGGGGGAACCTTTACGAGCAGTACTTC
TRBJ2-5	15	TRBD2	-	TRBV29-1	CSVEWASGRQETQYF	TGCAGCGTTGAGTGGGCTAGCGGGCGTCAAGAGACCCAGTACTTC
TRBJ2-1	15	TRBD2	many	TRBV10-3	CAISEGGRRKNEQFF	TGTGCCATCAGTGAGGGCGGGAGGAGGAAAAATGAGCAGTTCTTC
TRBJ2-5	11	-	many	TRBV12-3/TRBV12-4	CASSWGETQYF	TGTGCCAGCAGTTGGGGTGAGACCCAGTACTTC
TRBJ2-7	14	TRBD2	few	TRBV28	CASSFWGGFREQYF	TGTGCCAGCAGTTTTTGGGGGGGGTTTCGGGAGCAGTACTTC
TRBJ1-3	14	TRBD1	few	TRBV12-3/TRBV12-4	CASDRGSSGNTIYF	TGTGCCTCTGACAGGGGGTCCTCTGGAAACACCATATATTTT
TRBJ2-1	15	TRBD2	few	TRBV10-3	CAISAGLADYNEQFF	TGTGCCATCAGTGCCGGACTAGCAGATTACAATGAGCAGTTCTTC
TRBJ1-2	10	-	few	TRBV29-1	CSVEDNGYTF	TGCAGCGTTGAGGACAATGGCTACACCTTC
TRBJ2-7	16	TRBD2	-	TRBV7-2	CASSSTRLAGAYEQYF	TGTGCCAGCAGCTCTACCAGACTAGCGGGAGCGTACGAGCAGTACTTC